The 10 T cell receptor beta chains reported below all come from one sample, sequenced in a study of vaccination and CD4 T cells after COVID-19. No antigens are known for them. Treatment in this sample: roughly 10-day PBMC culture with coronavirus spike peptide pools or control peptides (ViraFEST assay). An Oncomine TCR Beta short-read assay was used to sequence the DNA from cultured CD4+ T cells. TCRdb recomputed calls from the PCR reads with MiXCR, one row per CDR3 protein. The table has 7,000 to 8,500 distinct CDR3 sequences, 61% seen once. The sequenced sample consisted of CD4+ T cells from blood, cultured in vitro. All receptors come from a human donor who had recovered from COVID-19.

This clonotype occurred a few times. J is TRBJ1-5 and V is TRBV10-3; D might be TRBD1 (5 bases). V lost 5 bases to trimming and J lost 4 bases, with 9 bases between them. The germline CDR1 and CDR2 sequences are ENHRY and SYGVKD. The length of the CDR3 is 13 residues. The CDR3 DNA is TGTGCCATCAGTCAGCAGGGAAATCAGCCCCAGCATTTT. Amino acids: CAISQQGNQPQHF.

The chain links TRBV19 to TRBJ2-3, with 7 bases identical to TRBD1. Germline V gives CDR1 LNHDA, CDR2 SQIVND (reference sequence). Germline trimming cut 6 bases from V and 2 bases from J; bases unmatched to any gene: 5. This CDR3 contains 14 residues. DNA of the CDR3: TGTGCCAGTAGAACAGGGGCCAACACAGATACGCAGTATTTT. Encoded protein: CASRTGANTDTQYF.

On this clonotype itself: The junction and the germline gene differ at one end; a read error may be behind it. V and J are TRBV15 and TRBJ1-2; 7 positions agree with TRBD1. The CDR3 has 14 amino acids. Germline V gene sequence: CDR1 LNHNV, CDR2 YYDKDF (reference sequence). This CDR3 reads CTTSREGQVGGYTF. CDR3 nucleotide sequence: TGTACCACCAGCAGAGAAGGACAGGTCGGTGGCTACACCTTC.

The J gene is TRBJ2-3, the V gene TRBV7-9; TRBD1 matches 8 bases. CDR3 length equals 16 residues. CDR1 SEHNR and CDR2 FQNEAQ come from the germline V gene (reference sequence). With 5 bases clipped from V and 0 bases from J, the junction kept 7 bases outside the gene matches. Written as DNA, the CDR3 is TGTGCCAGCAGCAGGGACAGGAAACAAAGCACAGATACGCAGTATTTT. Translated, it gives CASSRDRKQSTDTQYF.

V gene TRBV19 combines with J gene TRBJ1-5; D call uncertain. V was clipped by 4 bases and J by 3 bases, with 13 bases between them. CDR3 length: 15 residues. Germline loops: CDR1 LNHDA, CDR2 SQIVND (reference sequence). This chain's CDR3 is CASSRILGFNQPQHF. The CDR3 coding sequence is TGTGCCAGTAGTAGAATTTTGGGATTCAATCAGCCCCAGCATTTT.

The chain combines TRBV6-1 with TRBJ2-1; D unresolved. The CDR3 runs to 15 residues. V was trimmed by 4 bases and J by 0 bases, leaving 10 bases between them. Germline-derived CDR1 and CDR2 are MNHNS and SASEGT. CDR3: CASSGDKGSYNEQFF. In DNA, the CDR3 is TGTGCCAGCAGTGGGGATAAGGGCTCCTACAATGAGCAGTTCTTC.

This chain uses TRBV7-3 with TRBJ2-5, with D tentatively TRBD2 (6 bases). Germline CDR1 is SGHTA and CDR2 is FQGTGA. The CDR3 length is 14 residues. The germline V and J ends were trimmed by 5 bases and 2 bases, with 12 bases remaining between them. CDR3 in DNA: TGTGCCAGCAGCCCGAACGGACTACAAGAGACCCAGTACTTC. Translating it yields CASSPNGLQETQYF.

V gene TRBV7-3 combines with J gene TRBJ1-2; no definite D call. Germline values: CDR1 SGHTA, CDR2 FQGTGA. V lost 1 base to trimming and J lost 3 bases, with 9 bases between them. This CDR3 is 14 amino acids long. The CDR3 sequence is CASSLNGGDYGYTF. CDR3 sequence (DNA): TGTGCCAGCAGCTTAAACGGCGGGGACTATGGCTACACCTTC.

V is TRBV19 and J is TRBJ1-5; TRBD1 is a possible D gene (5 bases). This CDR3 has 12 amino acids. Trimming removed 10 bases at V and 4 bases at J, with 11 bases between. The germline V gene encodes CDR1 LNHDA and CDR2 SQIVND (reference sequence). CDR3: CAIGTFNQPQHF. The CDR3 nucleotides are TGTGCCATTGGGACTTTTAATCAGCCCCAGCATTTT.

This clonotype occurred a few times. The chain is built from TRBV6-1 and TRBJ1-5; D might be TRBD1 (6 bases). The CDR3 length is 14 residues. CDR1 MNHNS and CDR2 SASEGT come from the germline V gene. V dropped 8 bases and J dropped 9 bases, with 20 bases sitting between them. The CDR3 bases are TGTGCCAGCGCTGGGGACATCTCTGAGTCGCCCCAGCATTTT. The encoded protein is CASAGDISESPQHF.